This passage covers 11 T cell receptor beta chains from one sample sequenced in a study of control samples from healthy donors and cancer patients. TCRdb's table, derived via immunoSEQ multiplex PCR, lists solely in-frame clones and lacks some. The sample has 100,000 to 150,000 clones, about 90% seen once. Specimen: blood. The source is a man aged 50-59 years in good health.

The chain combines TRBV4-1 with TRBJ1-6; no firm D call. This CDR3 spans 15 amino acids. CDR1 and CDR2 from the germline V gene are MGHRA and YSYEKL. V dropped 0 bases and J dropped 10 bases, with 13 bases sitting between them. The CDR3 DNA reads TGCGCCAGCAGCCAAGATGGGCGGGGAGAATCACCCCTCCACTTT. Its protein product is CASSQDGRGESPLHF.

In nucleotides, the CDR3 is TGTGCCAGCTCACCACCGACCGAGACTAGCACAGATACGCAGTATTTT. Amino acid sequence: CASSPPTETSTDTQYF. The chain employs TRBV18 and TRBJ2-3, with D unresolved. CDR1 is KGHSH and CDR2 is LQKENI in the germline V gene. The CDR3 has 16 residues. Trimming removed 0 bases at V and 0 bases at J, with 10 bases between.

The chain joins TRBV4-3 to TRBJ1-3; TRBD1 might be the D (6 bases). The CDR3 runs 17 residues. V was cut by 3 bases and J by 0 bases, with 15 bases left in between. CDR1 is LGHNA, CDR2 YSLEER, per germline. The CDR3 loop reads CASSHSLGGSSGNTIYF. CDR3 DNA: TGCGCCAGCAGCCACTCTTTAGGGGGGAGCTCTGGAAACACCATATATTTT.

V is TRBV7-2 and J is TRBJ2-7, with TRBD1 as a possible D gene (5 bases). V lost 2 bases, J lost 5 bases, and 16 bases lay in between. The CDR3 loop spans 15 amino acids. The germline CDR1 and CDR2 sequences are SGHTA and FQGNSA. Here the CDR3 reads CASSLWLSRGNEQYF. The CDR3 DNA reads as TGTGCCAGCAGCTTATGGTTGAGTAGGGGCAACGAGCAGTACTTC.

The chain employs TRBV5-1 and TRBJ2-5, with a possible D match to TRBD1 (6 bases). Trimming took 0 bases from V and 1 from J, leaving 13 bases between them. From germline, CDR1 is SGHRS and CDR2 YFSETQ. The CDR3 is 16 amino acids. This chain's CDR3 is CASSLGNGTPQETQYF. DNA of the CDR3: TGCGCCAGCAGCTTGGGAAACGGGACACCCCAAGAGACCCAGTACTTC.

The rearrangement joins TRBV6-1 to TRBJ1-1; TRBD1 is a possible D gene (6 bases). Trimming removed 6 bases from V and 5 bases from J, with 16 bases in between. This CDR3 region has 14 residues. Germline V gene data show CDR1 as MNHNS and CDR2 as SASEGT. In DNA form, the CDR3 reads TGTGCCAGCAGCTTACCGACAGGAGGAACTGAAGCTTTCTTT. Its translation: CASSLPTGGTEAFF.

The chain uses TRBV27 and TRBJ2-3, with D unresolved. This CDR3 region has 12 residues. The V and J ends lost 8 bases and 0 bases respectively, with 6 bases between them. The germline V gene encodes CDR1 MNHEY and CDR2 SMNVEV (reference sequence). CDR3 DNA: TGTGCCAGCTCAGACAGCACAGATACGCAGTATTTT. This translates into CASSDSTDTQYF.

This chain connects TRBV27 to TRBJ2-2; 9 nucleotides match TRBD1. V shed 3 bases and J 7 bases; nucleotides not matched to a gene: 6. Germline lookup yields CDR1 MNHEY and CDR2 SMNVEV (reference sequence). The CDR3 is made up of 15 amino acids. The CDR3 protein is CASSLRGTGFGELFF. The CDR3 bases are TGTGCCAGCAGTTTGCGCGGGACAGGGTTCGGGGAGCTGTTTTTT.

The genes are TRBV4-3 and TRBJ2-2, with 9 bases fitting TRBD2. V dropped 0 bases and J dropped 5; count of bases not matched to a gene: 4. The CDR3 spans 16 residues. Germline CDR1 is LGHNA and CDR2 is YSLEER. The CDR3 protein is CASSQEAGGQTGELFF. CDR3 nucleotides: TGCGCCAGCAGCCAAGAGGCGGGGGGGCAAACCGGGGAGCTGTTTTTT.

This chain links TRBV2 with TRBJ2-7; 8 bases are shared with TRBD2. Germline V gives CDR1 SNHLY, CDR2 FYNNEI. V lost 6 bases, J lost 4 bases, and 11 bases stayed unmatched. This CDR3 has 15 amino acids. CDR3 sequence: CASSGLAFSVYEQYF. DNA for the CDR3: TGTGCCAGCAGCGGACTAGCTTTCTCTGTGTACGAGCAGTACTTC.

This chain connects TRBV27 to TRBJ1-1; no clear D. The germline gives CDR1 MNHEY, CDR2 SMNVEV (reference sequence). This CDR3 is 17 amino acids long. V was trimmed by 0 bases and J by 0 bases, leaving 14 bases between them. This chain's CDR3 is CASSLSYHTRLNTEAFF. The CDR3 DNA sequence: TGTGCCAGCAGTTTATCATACCACACCAGGTTGAACACTGAAGCTTTCTTT.